The clone carrying this T cell receptor (beta chain) came up a few times. Its target is unknown. The CDR3 consists of 12 residues. Germline assignment: CDR1 SGHKS and CDR2 YYEKEE (reference sequence). V was pared by 4 bases and J by 9 bases, with 11 bases between. No patient had received any treatment before thyroid surgery. This sample is drawn from a study of metastatic and nonmetastatic thyroid tumors. Overall study: Malignant thyroid and benign thyroid patients provided blood and tumor or nodule tissue whose repertoires were compared.

Study-level points and caveats: It was reported that TCR beta diversity was significantly higher in malignant thyroid tumors than benign nodules, in blood and tumor.

In the original processing: Across clinicopathological groups, CDR3 differences served as the basis for building a distant-metastasis classifier for papillary thyroid cancer. TCRdb reanalyzed the PCR reads via MiXCR. For this entry, the V and J calls and clone size follow TCRdb and not the study's own pipeline. The sample carries about 39,000 clones, approximately 17% recorded once. Sequenced: tumor tissue. The genes are TRBV5-5 and TRBJ2-1, with a weak D call TRBD1 (5 bases). This receptor was identified in a female donor with papillary thyroid cancer or a benign thyroid nodule (not recorded which). Some clones in this sample may be carry-over from other donors' samples. The CDR3 DNA follows: TGTGCCAGCAGCCGACGGACAAGTGAGCAGTTCTTC. Its translation: CASSRRTSEQFF.